Listed below are T cell receptor beta chains from one sample, sequenced in a study of patients and donors after allogeneic stem cell transplantation. TCRdb re-called the RT-PCR reads with MiXCR, one entry per CDR3 protein. The sample contains about 410,000 distinct CDR3 sequences, roughly 16% of which appear only once. Sequencing was performed on blood, either unsorted or a sorted T cell fraction (not recorded which). The receptors stem from a human donor who was either an allogeneic HSCT recipient or a stem cell or donor lymphocyte infusion donor (not recorded which). It is not recorded whose cells these are; they may come from a transplant donor. The CDR3 runs from the conserved cysteine through the conserved F or W. The order of the fields is D gene, CDR3 length, V gene, J gene, clone size, CDR3 protein, CDR3 DNA. A D gene is named only where the DNA matches it firmly. Clone size is shown for a subset of rows, as once, few, many or a class of expanded clone.

>.|17|TRBV3-1|TRBJ1-1|.
CASSQDRFSHGNTEAFF
TGTGCCAGCAGCCAAGATCGTTTTTCGCACGGGAACACTGAAGCTTTCTTT
>.|14|TRBV12-5|TRBJ2-5|.
CASGSPGAEETQYF
TGTGCTAGTGGTTCCCCGGGGGCTGAGGAGACCCAGTACTTC
>.|16|TRBV5-1|TRBJ2-7|few
CASSSAGGVSSYEQYF
TGCGCCAGCAGCTCTGCCGGTGGCGTAAGCTCCTACGAGCAGTACTTC
>TRBD1|15|TRBV5-5|TRBJ2-7|.
CASSFSWDRSYEQYF
TGTGCCAGCAGCTTCTCCTGGGACAGGTCCTACGAGCAGTACTTC
>.|13|TRBV12-3/TRBV12-4|TRBJ2-1|few
CASSSLVGNEQFF
TGTGCCAGCAGTTCCCTCGTGGGCAATGAGCAGTTCTTC
>.|14|TRBV4-1|TRBJ1-2|many
CASSQDITVVGYTF
TGCGCCAGCAGCCAAGATATAACAGTCGTTGGCTACACCTTC
>TRBD2|15|TRBV4-2|TRBJ2-1|many
CASSQEGSGYNEQFF
TGTGCCAGCAGCCAAGAGGGTAGCGGGTACAATGAGCAGTTCTTC
>TRBD2|16|TRBV4-1|TRBJ2-1|few
CASSLPSGTVDNEQFF
TGCGCCAGCAGCCTCCCTAGCGGAACAGTGGACAATGAGCAGTTCTTC
>.|15|TRBV7-8|TRBJ2-2|.
CASSSWEQNTGELFF
TGTGCCAGCAGCTCCTGGGAGCAGAACACCGGGGAGCTGTTTTTT
>.|13|TRBV10-3|TRBJ1-5|.
CAISELRDQPQHF
TGTGCCATCAGTGAGTTAAGAGATCAGCCCCAGCATTTT
>TRBD2|16|TRBV9|TRBJ2-1|.
CASSTEGLAGDNEQFF
TGTGCCAGCAGCACGGAGGGCCTAGCGGGAGACAATGAGCAGTTCTTC
>TRBD2|15|TRBV12-3/TRBV12-4|TRBJ2-2|many
CASSLSGRSTGELFF
TGTGCCAGCAGTTTGAGCGGGAGGTCCACCGGGGAGCTGTTTTTT
>TRBD2|14|TRBV9|TRBJ2-1|.
CASSVRREDNEQFF
TGTGCCAGCAGCGTAAGGCGGGAGGACAATGAGCAGTTCTTC
>.|18|TRBV7-8|TRBJ2-3|.
CASSLPARASASSASQYF
TGTGCCAGCAGCTTGCCCGCGCGAGCGTCTGCGAGCTCCGCGTCGCAGTATTTT
>.|14|TRBV12-3/TRBV12-4|TRBJ1-3|few
CASREAASGNTIYF
TGTGCCAGCAGGGAGGCGGCCAGTGGAAACACCATATATTTT
>TRBD2|17|TRBV7-9|TRBJ2-7|.
CASSLPRLAGSSYEQYF
TGTGCCAGCAGCTTACCGCGACTAGCGGGGAGCTCCTACGAGCAGTACTTC
>.|15|TRBV5-5|TRBJ1-4|few
CASSFRDPGGEKLFF
TGTGCCAGCAGCTTCCGGGACCCTGGAGGAGAAAAACTGTTTTTT
>.|13|TRBV29-1|TRBJ2-7|many
CSIMTEPAAEQYF
TGCAGCATTATGACGGAGCCGGCCGCCGAGCAGTACTTC
>.|15|TRBV7-9|TRBJ2-2|.
CASSLAGREGGELFF
TGTGCCAGCAGCTTAGCGGGCAGGGAAGGCGGGGAGCTGTTTTTT
>.|11|TRBV2|TRBJ2-1|many
CASSDGYEQFF
TGTGCCAGCAGTGACGGCTATGAGCAGTTCTTC
>.|16|TRBV12-3/TRBV12-4|TRBJ1-4|.
CASSLTRGGTNEKLFF
TGTGCCAGCAGTTTAACCCGGGGGGGGACTAATGAAAAACTGTTTTTT
>.|16|TRBV5-1|TRBJ2-4|.
CASSFYKGQGQNIQYF
TGCGCCAGCAGCTTTTACAAGGGGCAGGGGCAAAACATTCAGTACTTC
>.|13|TRBV6-2/TRBV6-3|TRBJ2-2|few
CASSYLRTGELFF
TGTGCCAGCAGTTATCTTCGCACCGGGGAGCTGTTTTTT
>TRBD1|12|TRBV20-1|TRBJ2-7|.
CSVDREAYEQYF
TGCAGTGTGGACAGGGAGGCCTACGAGCAGTACTTC
>.|13|TRBV9|TRBJ2-1|many
CASSVVLDNEQFF
TGTGCCAGCAGCGTAGTTCTGGACAATGAGCAGTTCTTC
>TRBD1|13|TRBV7-3|TRBJ2-3|few
CASSSDRDGTQYF
TGTGCCAGCAGCTCCGACAGGGACGGTACGCAGTATTTT
>.|13|TRBV30|TRBJ2-7|.
CAWTLRSGVEQYF
TGTGCCTGGACCCTGAGGTCGGGGGTCGAGCAGTACTTC
>.|14|TRBV7-3|TRBJ2-1|.
CASSLERGVGEQFF
TGTGCCAGCAGCTTAGAACGGGGTGTGGGCGAGCAGTTCTTC
>.|11|TRBV24-1|TRBJ1-2|few
CATSFNYGYTF
TGTGCCACCAGTTTTAACTATGGCTACACCTTC
>.|15|TRBV11-3|TRBJ2-3|few
CASSLDGSWTDTQYF
TGTGCCAGCAGCCTCGACGGATCATGGACAGATACGCAGTATTTT
>.|15|TRBV10-3|TRBJ2-7|.
CAISGGDSFYYEQYF
TGTGCCATCAGTGGGGGGGACAGCTTCTACTACGAGCAGTACTTC
>TRBD2|15|TRBV20-1|TRBJ2-7|few
CSALAMTGGSYEQYF
TGCAGTGCTCTAGCTATGACGGGAGGGTCATACGAGCAGTACTTC
>.|16|TRBV5-4|TRBJ2-7|.
CASSSVTRGVLYEQYF
TGTGCCAGCAGCTCTGTTACTCGGGGTGTGCTATACGAGCAGTACTTC
>.|13|TRBV12-3/TRBV12-4|TRBJ2-7|.
CASSLADRYEQYF
TGTGCCAGCAGTTTAGCGGATCGCTACGAGCAGTACTTC
>.|15|TRBV5-6|TRBJ2-7|few
CASSPHGTRPNEQYF
TGTGCCAGCAGCCCACACGGCACCCGGCCAAACGAGCAGTACTTC
>.|15|TRBV11-2|TRBJ2-3|.
CASSWQVGPTDTQYF
TGTGCCAGCAGCTGGCAAGTGGGGCCCACAGATACGCAGTATTTT
>.|12|TRBV7-2|TRBJ2-7|few
CASSLNKLGQYF
TGTGCCAGCAGCTTGAACAAGCTCGGGCAGTACTTC
>TRBD1|15|TRBV5-1|TRBJ1-1|few
CASSVLGQLETEAFF
TGCGCCAGCAGTGTTTTGGGACAGCTTGAAACTGAAGCTTTCTTT